Each of the 12 T cell receptor beta chains below was sequenced from the same sample in a study of T cell responses to AZD1222 COVID-19 vaccine. Method: immunoSEQ multiplex PCR; TCRdb's copy keeps in-frame clones and lacks some. The table includes 97,000 or so clones, approximately 84% detected once. The source was peripheral blood, collected on day 0 of AZD1222 vaccination. The receptors originated from an adult in good health.

The chain recombines TRBV19 with TRBJ1-5; D remains ambiguous. The CDR3 sequence is 14 residues long. CDR1 and CDR2 from the germline V gene are LNHDA and SQIVND (reference sequence). The V end lost 5 bases, the J end lost 5 bases, and 13 bases lay between the germline ends. The DNA for the CDR3 is TGTGCCAGTAGTCGGGCCGCTGGGTATCAGCCCCAGCATTTT. This codes for CASSRAAGYQPQHF.

V gene TRBV5-4 combines with J gene TRBJ1-5, with a tentative D call TRBD1 (6 bases). Germline values: CDR1 SGHNT, CDR2 YYREEE (reference sequence). Deletions cut 0 bases from V and 2 bases from J, with 6 bases between. The CDR3 totals 14 residues. CDR3 residues: CASSLAGGNQPQHF. DNA of the CDR3: TGTGCCAGCAGCTTGGCAGGGGGCAATCAGCCCCAGCATTTT.

Regarding this clone: This CDR3 is also generated by other DNA sequences in the sample. V usage is TRBV6-2 or TRBV6-3 and J usage is TRBJ1-2; TRBD1 is a possible D gene (5 bases). CDR3 length: 13 amino acids. Germline assignment: CDR1 MNHEY and CDR2 SVGEGT. V was trimmed by 0 bases and J by 7 bases, leaving 9 bases between them. The CDR3 region is CASSYSGGPGYTF. The CDR3 coding sequence is TGTGCCAGCAGTTACTCGGGGGGACCTGGCTACACCTTC.

The chain joins TRBV2 to TRBJ2-2; D gene ambiguous. This CDR3 has 11 residues. Germline CDR1 and CDR2: SNHLY and FYNNEI. Deletions cut 5 bases from V and 6 bases from J, with 4 bases between. CDR3 DNA: TGTGCCAGCAGTAGGGCCGGGGAGCTGTTTTTT. Amino acids: CASSRAGELFF.

The V gene is TRBV11-3, the J gene TRBJ2-6; D call uncertain. This CDR3 region has 17 residues. CDR1 is SGHNT and CDR2 is YENEEA in the germline V gene. Trimming removed 1 base from V and 2 bases from J, with 12 bases in between. The CDR3 is CASSLAPLTPGANVLTF. In DNA form, the CDR3 reads TGTGCCAGCAGCTTAGCACCACTTACCCCTGGGGCCAACGTCCTGACTTTC.

The chain employs TRBV24-1 and TRBJ1-1; no definite D call. Trimming took off 6 bases at V and 2 bases at J, with 9 bases between the two ends. The germline V gene encodes CDR1 KGHDR and CDR2 SFDVKD. This CDR3 is 13 amino acids long. The CDR3 here is CATSLRGNTEAFF. The CDR3 nucleotides are TGTGCCACCAGTCTCCGGGGTAACACTGAAGCTTTCTTT.

The chain is built from TRBV4-2 and TRBJ2-7, with TRBD1 matching 8 bases. Germline CDR1 LGHNA, CDR2 YNFKEQ. The CDR3 contains 15 residues. With V trimmed by 1 base and J by 4 bases, 6 bases remained unmatched. CDR3 bases: TGTGCCAGCAGCCAAGCCGGGACAGGACTGTACGAGCAGTACTTC. Its protein product is CASSQAGTGLYEQYF.

The chain carries TRBV4-1 and TRBJ2-3; a weak D match, TRBD2 (5 bases). CDR3 length equals 15 residues. Trimming removed 0 bases from V and 6 bases from J, with 13 bases in between. Germline V gene data show CDR1 as MGHRA and CDR2 as YSYEKL. Written as DNA, the CDR3 is TGCGCCAGCAGCCAAGATTGGGCTAGCTGGGATACGCAGTATTTT. Translation: CASSQDWASWDTQYF.

V is TRBV5-1 and J is TRBJ1-4; no reliable D call. CDR3 size: 15 residues. Trimming removed 0 bases from V and 5 bases from J, with 11 bases in between. The V gene's germline CDR1 is SGHRS and CDR2 YFSETQ. CDR3 bases: TGCGCCAGCAGCTTGGGGGCCGTCATGAATGAAAAACTGTTTTTT. Residues: CASSLGAVMNEKLFF.

The chain recombines TRBV5-1 with TRBJ1-2; D is perhaps TRBD1 (5 bases). CDR1 is SGHRS, CDR2 YFSETQ, per germline. This CDR3 contains 16 residues. The V gene lost 0 bases and the J gene lost 0 bases, with 12 bases spanning the gap. The CDR3 nucleotides read TGCGCCAGCAGCTTGGGCGGGGGAACAGCTAACTATGGCTACACCTTC. Translated, it gives CASSLGGGTANYGYTF.

The rearrangement joins TRBV7-2 to TRBJ1-2; 7 positions agree with TRBD1. The V gene end was trimmed by 5 bases and the J gene end by 7 bases; junction bases not matched to a gene: 13. This CDR3 has 15 residues. CDR1 and CDR2 (germline): SGHTA, FQGNSA. The CDR3 reads CASSLDRAYLGGYTF. For the CDR3, the DNA is TGTGCCAGCAGCCTCGACAGGGCATACCTGGGTGGCTACACCTTC.

V is TRBV19 and J is TRBJ2-5; 12 nucleotides match TRBD2. J gave up 4 bases and V 3 bases, and 6 bases lay outside the gene matches. The length of the CDR3 is 16 residues. Germline lookup yields CDR1 LNHDA and CDR2 SQIVND (reference sequence). The CDR3 DNA sequence: TGTGCCAGTAGTATGACTAGCGGGAGTTTGTCAGAGACCCAGTACTTC. This sequence encodes CASSMTSGSLSETQYF. Based on the CDR3 plus reference TRBV19 and TRBJ2-5, the full variable domain is DGGITQSPKYLFRKEGQNVTLSCEQNLNHDAMYWYRQDPGQGLRLIYYSQIVNDFQKGDIAEGYSVSREKKESFPLTVTSAQKNPTAFYLCASSMTSGSLSETQYFGPGTRLLVL.